The clone carrying this T cell receptor (beta chain) was seen a handful of times. V shed 7 bases and J shed 2 bases, with 14 bases lying between them. There are 13 residues in the CDR3. Germline V gives CDR1 SQVTM, CDR2 ANQGSEA. The entry originates in a study of patients and donors after allogeneic stem cell transplantation. Each CDR3 protein gets one entry after TCRdb re-called the RT-PCR reads with MiXCR. The repertoire holds approximately 37,000 distinct CDR3 sequences, about 30% seen once, with 60% to 80% in the top ten. Sequenced material: blood, either unsorted or a sorted T cell fraction (not recorded which). This sequence was found in a human donor who was either an allogeneic HSCT recipient or a stem cell or donor lymphocyte infusion donor (not recorded which). It is not recorded whose cells these are; they may come from a transplant donor. J is TRBJ1-1 and V is TRBV29-1, with no clear D. CDR3 nucleotide sequence: TGCAGCGGCAGATCGGGCCCCAACACTGAAGCTTTCTTT. Translating gives CSGRSGPNTEAFF. The full variable domain, rest sourced from reference TRBV29-1 and TRBJ1-1, is SAVISQKPSRDICQRGTSLTIQCQVDSQVTMMFWYRQQPGQSLTLIATANQGSEATYESGFVIDKFPISRPNLTFSTLTVSNMSPEDSSIYLCSGRSGPNTEAFFGQGTRLTVV.